This is a list of T cell receptor beta chains from one sample in a study of identical twins. Each CDR3 protein gets one entry after TCRdb re-called the 5' RACE reads with MiXCR. The data hold 1.5 million to 2 million distinct CDR3 sequences, with under 35% observed a single time. Material for sequencing was cord blood. These TCRs come from a newborn girl in good health. CDR3s include the opening cysteine and the closing phenylalanine or tryptophan. The D gene is left open where the match is weak. Clone sizes are given selectively: once, few, many, or a class where the clone is expanded.

clone size	V gene	D gene	J gene	CDR3 protein	CDR3 DNA
-	TRBV5-1	-	TRBJ2-1	CASSFFIGDNEQFF	TGCGCCAGCAGCTTCTTCATTGGGGACAATGAGCAGTTCTTC
-	TRBV28	-	TRBJ2-1	CASSLSGEGYNEQFF	TGTGCCAGCAGTTTGTCAGGGGAAGGCTACAATGAGCAGTTCTTC
few	TRBV11-2	-	TRBJ2-7	CASSLRPKGGSSYEQYF	TGTGCCAGCAGCTTAAGGCCAAAAGGGGGGAGCTCCTACGAGCAGTACTTC
many	TRBV12-3/TRBV12-4	TRBD1	TRBJ2-7	CASSFGGQGSYEQYF	TGTGCCAGCAGTTTTGGGGGACAGGGCTCCTACGAGCAGTACTTC
-	TRBV2	TRBD1	TRBJ2-3	CAMPGTVTDTQYF	TGTGCCATGCCCGGGACAGTCACAGATACGCAGTATTTT
-	TRBV2	-	TRBJ2-7	CASSPLRGEHYEQYF	TGTGCCAGCAGTCCACTTCGAGGGGAGCACTACGAGCAGTACTTC
-	TRBV11-2	-	TRBJ2-5	CAGSLVWGVNEQYF	TGTGCCGGCAGCTTAGTTTGGGGGGTAAATGAGCAGTACTTC
few	TRBV6-6	TRBD2	TRBJ2-3	CASSPLAGVSSTDTQYF	TGTGCCAGCAGTCCCCTAGCGGGAGTTTCTAGCACAGATACGCAGTATTTT
few	TRBV4-2	TRBD2	TRBJ2-1	CASSQARGVLYNEQFF	TGTGCCAGCAGCCAAGCCCGGGGGGTCCTTTACAATGAGCAGTTCTTC
few	TRBV10-2	-	TRBJ2-1	CATSTDPEQFF	TGCGCCACCTCGACCGATCCTGAGCAGTTCTTC
few	TRBV29-1	-	TRBJ2-5	CSVAGGALNEQYF	TGCAGCGTGGCCGGAGGGGCGCTGAATGAGCAGTACTTC
many	TRBV4-2	-	TRBJ2-1	CASSQGFSRDNEQFF	TGTGCCAGCAGCCAAGGTTTCAGTCGAGATAATGAGCAGTTCTTC
-	TRBV7-2	TRBD1	TRBJ2-7	CASSLVQGAVEQYF	TGTGCCAGCAGCTTGGTTCAGGGGGCGGTCGAGCAGTACTTC
-	TRBV20-1	-	TRBJ1-4	CSALENEKLFF	TGCAGTGCTTTGGAAAATGAAAAACTGTTTTTT
-	TRBV20-1	TRBD1	TRBJ2-5	CSANQGEETQYF	TGCAGTGCTAACCAGGGGGAAGAGACCCAGTACTTC
-	TRBV7-2	-	TRBJ2-2	CASSLPKGQVAGTGELFF	TGTGCCAGCAGCTTACCAAAAGGGCAGGTGGCTGGCACCGGGGAGCTGTTTTTT
-	TRBV5-1	-	TRBJ2-1	CASMEGRYNEQFF	TGCGCCAGCATGGAGGGACGCTACAATGAGCAGTTCTTC
few	TRBV4-1	-	TRBJ1-5	CASSQEGVSQPQHF	TGCGCCAGCAGCCAAGAAGGGGTTAGTCAGCCCCAGCATTTT
few	TRBV10-1	TRBD1	TRBJ2-5	CASSERDRAETQYF	TGCGCCAGCAGTGAAAGGGACAGGGCGGAGACCCAGTACTTC
-	TRBV12-3/TRBV12-4	-	TRBJ2-3	CASSWGGTDVQYF	TGTGCCAGCAGTTGGGGGGGCACAGATGTGCAGTATTTT
few	TRBV28	-	TRBJ1-2	CASSFLWSGGYTF	TGTGCCAGCAGTTTCTTGTGGTCAGGGGGCTACACCTTC
few	TRBV28	-	TRBJ2-5	CASSKDSEMQETQYF	TGTGCCAGCAGTAAGGACAGTGAAATGCAAGAGACCCAGTACTTC
-	TRBV11-2	TRBD2	TRBJ2-3	CASSLWGPPALAGEISDTQYF	TGTGCCAGCAGCTTATGGGGGCCCCCTGCCCTAGCGGGCGAAATCTCGGATACGCAGTATTTT
-	TRBV14	TRBD1	TRBJ2-5	CASKGQPQETQYF	TGTGCCAGCAAGGGACAGCCTCAAGAGACCCAGTACTTC
-	TRBV5-1	-	TRBJ2-2	CASSLIRVTGELFF	TGCGCCAGCAGCTTAATAAGGGTCACCGGGGAGCTGTTTTTT
-	TRBV15	TRBD2	TRBJ2-3	CATSRFAGGSTDTQYF	TGTGCCACCAGCAGATTTGCGGGAGGAAGCACAGATACGCAGTATTTT
few	TRBV7-2	TRBD2	TRBJ2-1	CASSLLTSGPYNEQFF	TGTGCCAGCAGCTTATTGACTAGCGGGCCCTACAATGAGCAGTTCTTC
-	TRBV5-1	TRBD2	TRBJ2-3	CASSAPRLAVLTADTQYF	TGCGCCAGCAGCGCGCCACGTCTAGCGGTACTAACCGCAGATACGCAGTATTTT
-	TRBV12-3/TRBV12-4	TRBD2	TRBJ2-3	CASSGPGLAGGDTQYF	TGTGCCAGCAGTGGACCGGGACTAGCGGGAGGAGATACGCAGTATTTT
-	TRBV28	-	TRBJ2-1	CASSFLGLPSNEQFF	TGTGCCAGCAGTTTCCTGGGACTTCCCTCGAACGAGCAGTTCTTC
-	TRBV20-1	TRBD2	TRBJ2-1	CSARWAGGYNEQFF	TGCAGTGCTAGGTGGGCGGGAGGGTACAATGAGCAGTTCTTC
-	TRBV4-2	-	TRBJ2-3	CASSQGRGYAGSTDTQYF	TGTGCCAGCAGCCAAGGCCGTGGATACGCGGGGAGCACAGATACGCAGTATTTT
few	TRBV28	-	TRBJ2-3	CASSSPGLLSTDTQYF	TGTGCCAGCAGTTCCCCCGGACTACTCAGCACAGATACGCAGTATTTT
few	TRBV10-3	-	TRBJ2-5	CAISGGSQETQYF	TGTGCCATCAGTGGCGGCAGTCAAGAGACCCAGTACTTC
-	TRBV14	TRBD2	TRBJ2-5	CASSRTSRINQETQYF	TGTGCCAGCAGCCGGACTAGCAGAATTAACCAAGAGACCCAGTACTTC
-	TRBV10-1	-	TRBJ2-4	CASGENLASRIQYF	TGCGCCAGCGGTGAGAACCTAGCTTCGCGCATTCAGTACTTC
-	TRBV7-6	TRBD2	TRBJ2-7	CASSLASQRGGIYEQYF	TGTGCCAGCAGCTTAGCGAGTCAGCGGGGGGGCATCTACGAGCAGTACTTC
few	TRBV28	-	TRBJ2-1	CASSFFTGSSYNEQFF	TGTGCCAGCAGTTTCTTTACAGGGAGCTCCTACAATGAGCAGTTCTTC
-	TRBV12-3/TRBV12-4	TRBD1	TRBJ2-7	CASSWSQGANNEQYF	TGTGCCAGCAGTTGGAGTCAGGGGGCGAACAATGAGCAGTACTTC
-	TRBV20-1	-	TRBJ1-2	CSARVTGYGYTF	TGCAGTGCTAGAGTCACAGGGTACGGCTACACCTTC